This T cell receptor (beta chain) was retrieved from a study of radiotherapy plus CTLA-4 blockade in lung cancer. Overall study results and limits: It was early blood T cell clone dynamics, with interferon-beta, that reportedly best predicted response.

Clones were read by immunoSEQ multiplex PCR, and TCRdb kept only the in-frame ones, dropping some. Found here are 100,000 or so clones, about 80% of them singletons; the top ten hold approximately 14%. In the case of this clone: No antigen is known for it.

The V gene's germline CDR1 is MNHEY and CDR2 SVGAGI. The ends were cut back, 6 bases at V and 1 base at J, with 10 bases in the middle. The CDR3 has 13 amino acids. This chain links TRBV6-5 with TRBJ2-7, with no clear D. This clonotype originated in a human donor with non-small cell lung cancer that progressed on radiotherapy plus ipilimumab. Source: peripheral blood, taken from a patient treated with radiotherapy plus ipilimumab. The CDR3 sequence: CASRGIRSYEQYF. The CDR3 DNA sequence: TGTGCCAGCAGGGGGATTAGGTCCTACGAGCAGTACTTC.